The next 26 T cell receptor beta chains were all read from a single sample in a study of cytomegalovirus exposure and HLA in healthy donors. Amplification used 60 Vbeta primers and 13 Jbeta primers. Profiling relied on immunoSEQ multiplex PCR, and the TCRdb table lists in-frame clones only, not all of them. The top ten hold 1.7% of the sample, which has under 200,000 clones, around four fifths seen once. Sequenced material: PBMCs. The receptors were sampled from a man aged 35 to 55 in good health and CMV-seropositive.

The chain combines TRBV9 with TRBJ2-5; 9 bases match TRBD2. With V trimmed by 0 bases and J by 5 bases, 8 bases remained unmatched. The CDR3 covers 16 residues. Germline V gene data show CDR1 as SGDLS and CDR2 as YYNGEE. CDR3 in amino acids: CASSVGIAGDGETQYF. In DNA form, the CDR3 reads TGTGCCAGCAGCGTAGGAATAGCGGGAGATGGGGAGACCCAGTACTTC.

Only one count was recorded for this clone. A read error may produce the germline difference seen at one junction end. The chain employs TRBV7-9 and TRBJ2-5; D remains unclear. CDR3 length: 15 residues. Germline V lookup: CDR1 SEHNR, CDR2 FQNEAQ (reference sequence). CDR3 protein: CSSSPIPSGQETQYF. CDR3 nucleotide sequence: TGTTCCAGCAGCCCTATCCCTTCGGGTCAAGAGACCCAGTACTTC.

DNA of the CDR3: TGTGCCAGTACGAGTCGAAGACTCTCTGGAAACACCATATATTTT. The encoded protein is CASTSRRLSGNTIYF. The gene calls are TRBV19 and TRBJ1-3; no firm D call. The germline V gene has CDR1 LNHDA and CDR2 SQIVND (reference sequence). Between the trimmed V and J ends, which lost 7 bases and 0 bases, there was a span of 13 bases. The CDR3 has 15 residues.

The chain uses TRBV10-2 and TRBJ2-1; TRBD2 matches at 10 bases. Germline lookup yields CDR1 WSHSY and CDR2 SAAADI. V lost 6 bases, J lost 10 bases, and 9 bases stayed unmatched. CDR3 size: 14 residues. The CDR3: CASSLSGRIGEQFF. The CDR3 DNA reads TGCGCCAGCAGCCTTAGCGGGAGGATTGGGGAGCAGTTCTTC.

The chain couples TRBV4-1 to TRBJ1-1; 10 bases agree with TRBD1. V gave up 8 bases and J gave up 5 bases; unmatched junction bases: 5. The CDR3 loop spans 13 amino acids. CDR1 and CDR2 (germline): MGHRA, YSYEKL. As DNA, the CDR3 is TGCGCCAGCGGCCGGACAGGGGGAACTGAAGCTTTCTTT. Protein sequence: CASGRTGGTEAFF.

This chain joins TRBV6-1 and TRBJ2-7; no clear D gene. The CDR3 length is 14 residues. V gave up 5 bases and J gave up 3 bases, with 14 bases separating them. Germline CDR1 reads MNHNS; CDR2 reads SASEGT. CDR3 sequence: CASSLEPRSYEQYF. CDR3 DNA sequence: TGTGCCAGCAGTCTTGAGCCTAGGAGCTACGAGCAGTACTTC.

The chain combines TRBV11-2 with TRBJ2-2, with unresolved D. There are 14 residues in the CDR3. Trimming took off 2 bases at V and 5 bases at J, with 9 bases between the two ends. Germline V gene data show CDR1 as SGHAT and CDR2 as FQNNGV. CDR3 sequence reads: CASSLLQSTGELFF. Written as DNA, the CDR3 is TGTGCCAGCAGCTTACTACAGTCAACCGGGGAGCTGTTTTTT.

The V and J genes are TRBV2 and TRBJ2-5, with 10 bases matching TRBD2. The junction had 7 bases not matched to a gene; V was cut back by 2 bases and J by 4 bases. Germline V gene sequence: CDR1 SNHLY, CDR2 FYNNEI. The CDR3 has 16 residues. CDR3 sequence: CASSEWGAGGGETQYF. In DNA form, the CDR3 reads TGTGCCAGCAGTGAATGGGGAGCGGGAGGGGGAGAGACCCAGTACTTC.

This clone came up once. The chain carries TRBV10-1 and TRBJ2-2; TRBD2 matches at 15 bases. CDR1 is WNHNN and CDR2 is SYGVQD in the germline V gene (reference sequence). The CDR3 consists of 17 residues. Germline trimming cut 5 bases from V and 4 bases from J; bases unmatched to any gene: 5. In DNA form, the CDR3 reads TGCGCCAGCAGTCCCCGGGGACTAGCGGGAGGCACCGGGGAGCTGTTTTTT. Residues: CASSPRGLAGGTGELFF.

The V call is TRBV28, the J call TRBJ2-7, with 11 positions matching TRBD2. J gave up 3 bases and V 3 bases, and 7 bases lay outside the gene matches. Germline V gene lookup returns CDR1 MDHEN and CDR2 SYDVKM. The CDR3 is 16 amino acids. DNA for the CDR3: TGTGCCAGCAGTTTTACCGGGACTAGCGGTTTCTACGAGCAGTACTTC. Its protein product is CASSFTGTSGFYEQYF. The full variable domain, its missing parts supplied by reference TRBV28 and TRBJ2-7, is DVKVTQSSRYLVKRTGEKVFLECVQDMDHENMFWYRQDPGLGLRLIYFSYDVKMKEKGDIPEGYSVSREKKERFSLILESASTNQTSMYLCASSFTGTSGFYEQYFGPGTRLTVT.

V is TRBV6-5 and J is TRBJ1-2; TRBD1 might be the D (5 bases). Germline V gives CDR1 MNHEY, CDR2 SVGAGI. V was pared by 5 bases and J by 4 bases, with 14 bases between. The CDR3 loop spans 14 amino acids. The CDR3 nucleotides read TGTGCCAGCAGTACCTCCCAGGGAGGCTATGGCTACACCTTC. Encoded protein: CASSTSQGGYGYTF.

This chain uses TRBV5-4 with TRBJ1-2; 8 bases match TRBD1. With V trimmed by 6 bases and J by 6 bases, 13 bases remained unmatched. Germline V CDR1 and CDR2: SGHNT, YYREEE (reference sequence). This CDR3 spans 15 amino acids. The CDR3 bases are TGTGCCAGCATCGTGACCGGGACAGGTTATGATGGCTACACCTTC. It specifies CASIVTGTGYDGYTF.

The CDR3 DNA reads as TGTGCCAGCAGCCCGCAGACAGGGGCCGGGGAGCTGTTTTTT. It is translated as CASSPQTGAGELFF. This chain links TRBV13 with TRBJ2-2, with 8 bases fitting TRBD1. V dropped 5 bases and J dropped 6; count of bases not matched to a gene: 5. The germline gives CDR1 PRHDT, CDR2 FYEKMQ (reference sequence). CDR3 length equals 14 residues.

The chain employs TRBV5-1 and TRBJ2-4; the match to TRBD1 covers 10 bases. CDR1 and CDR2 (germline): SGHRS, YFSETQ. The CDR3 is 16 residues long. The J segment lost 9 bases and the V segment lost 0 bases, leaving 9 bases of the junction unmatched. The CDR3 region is CASSLVGGTGDGIQYF. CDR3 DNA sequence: TGCGCCAGCAGCTTGGTCGGGGGGACAGGGGATGGCATTCAGTACTTC.

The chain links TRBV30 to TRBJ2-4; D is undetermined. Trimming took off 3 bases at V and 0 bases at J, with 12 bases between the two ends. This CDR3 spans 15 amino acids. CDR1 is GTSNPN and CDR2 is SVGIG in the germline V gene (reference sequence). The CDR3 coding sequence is TGTGCCTGGAGCCGGCAGGCCCTAGCCAAAAACATTCAGTACTTC. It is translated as CAWSRQALAKNIQYF.

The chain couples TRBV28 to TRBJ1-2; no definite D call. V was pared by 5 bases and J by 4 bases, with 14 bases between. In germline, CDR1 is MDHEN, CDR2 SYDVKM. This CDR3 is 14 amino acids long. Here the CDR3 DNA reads TGTGCCAGCAGTCCCCGGGGATCCTCCTATGGCTACACCTTC. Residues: CASSPRGSSYGYTF.

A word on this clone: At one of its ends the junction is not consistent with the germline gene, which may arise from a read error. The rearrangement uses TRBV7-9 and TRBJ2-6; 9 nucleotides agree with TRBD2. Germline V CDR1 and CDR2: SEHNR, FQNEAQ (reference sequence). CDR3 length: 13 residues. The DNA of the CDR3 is TGTTCCAGCAGCTTAGCTGATGGTAGCGGGAGCCAATTC. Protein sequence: CSSSLADGSGSQF.

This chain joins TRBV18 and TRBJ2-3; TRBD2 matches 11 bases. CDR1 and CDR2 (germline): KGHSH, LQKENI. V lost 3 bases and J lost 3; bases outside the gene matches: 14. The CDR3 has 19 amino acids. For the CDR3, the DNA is TGTGCCAGCTCACCCAACAAACAACTAGCGGGAGTTCAAACAGATACGCAGTATTTT. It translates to CASSPNKQLAGVQTDTQYF.

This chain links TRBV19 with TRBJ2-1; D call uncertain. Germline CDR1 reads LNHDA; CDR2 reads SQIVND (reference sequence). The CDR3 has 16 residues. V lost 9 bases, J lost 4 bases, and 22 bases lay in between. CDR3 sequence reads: CASTATGAHPYNEQFF. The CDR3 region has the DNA TGTGCCAGCACCGCGACTGGAGCCCACCCTTACAATGAGCAGTTCTTC.

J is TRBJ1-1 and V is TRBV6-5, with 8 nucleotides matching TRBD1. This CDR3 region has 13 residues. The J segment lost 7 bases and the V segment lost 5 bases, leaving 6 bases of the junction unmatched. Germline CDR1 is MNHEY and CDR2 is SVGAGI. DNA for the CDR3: TGTGCCAGCAGTCTGGACAGGGCAGGTGAAGCTTTCTTT. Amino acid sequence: CASSLDRAGEAFF.

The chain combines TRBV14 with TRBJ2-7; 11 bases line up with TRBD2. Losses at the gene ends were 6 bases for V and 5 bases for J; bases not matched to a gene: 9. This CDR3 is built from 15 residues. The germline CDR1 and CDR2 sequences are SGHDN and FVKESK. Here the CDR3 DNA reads TGTGCCAGCAGTGTCACTAGCGGGAGCTGGAACGAGCAGTACTTC. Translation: CASSVTSGSWNEQYF. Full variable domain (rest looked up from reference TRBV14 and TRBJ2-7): EAGVTQFPSHSVIEKGQTVTLRCDPISGHDNLYWYRRVMGKEIKFLLHFVKESKQDESGMPNNRFLAERTGGTYSTLKVQPAELEDSGVYFCASSVTSGSWNEQYFGPGTRLTVT.

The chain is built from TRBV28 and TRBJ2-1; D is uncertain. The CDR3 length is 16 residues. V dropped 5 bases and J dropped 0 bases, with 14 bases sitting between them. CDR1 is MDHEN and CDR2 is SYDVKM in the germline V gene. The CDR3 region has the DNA TGTGCCAGCAGTCAGGCCGACGCGAGCTCCTACAATGAGCAGTTCTTC. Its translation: CASSQADASSYNEQFF.

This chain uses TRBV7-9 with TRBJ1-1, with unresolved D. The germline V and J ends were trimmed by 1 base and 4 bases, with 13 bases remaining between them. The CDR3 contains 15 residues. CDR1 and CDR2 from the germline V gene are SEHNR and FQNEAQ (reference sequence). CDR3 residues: CASSLVSGWTTEAFF. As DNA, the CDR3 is TGTGCCAGCAGCTTAGTGTCGGGATGGACCACTGAAGCTTTCTTT. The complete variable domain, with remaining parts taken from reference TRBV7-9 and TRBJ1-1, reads DTGVSQNPRHKITKRGQNVTFRCDPISEHNRLYWYRQTLGQGPEFLTYFQNEAQLEKSRLLSDRFSAERPKGSFSTLEIQRTEQGDSAMYLCASSLVSGWTTEAFFGQGTRLTVV.

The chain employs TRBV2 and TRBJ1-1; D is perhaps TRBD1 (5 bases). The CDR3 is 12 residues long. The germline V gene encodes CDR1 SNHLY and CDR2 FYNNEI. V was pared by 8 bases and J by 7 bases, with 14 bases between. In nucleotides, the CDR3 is TGTGCCAGCGTGGGTGGGGGGAATGAAGCTTTCTTT. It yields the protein CASVGGGNEAFF.

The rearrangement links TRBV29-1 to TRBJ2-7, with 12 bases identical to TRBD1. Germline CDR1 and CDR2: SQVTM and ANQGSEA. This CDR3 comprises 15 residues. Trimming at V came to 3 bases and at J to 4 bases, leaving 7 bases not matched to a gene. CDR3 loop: CSVEGQGAEWYEQYF. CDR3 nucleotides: TGCAGCGTTGAGGGACAGGGGGCGGAATGGTACGAGCAGTACTTC.

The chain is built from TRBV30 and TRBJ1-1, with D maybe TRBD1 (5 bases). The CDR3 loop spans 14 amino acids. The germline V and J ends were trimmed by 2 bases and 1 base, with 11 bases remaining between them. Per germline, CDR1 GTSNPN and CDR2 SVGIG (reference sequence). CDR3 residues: CAWSSRQPNTEAFF. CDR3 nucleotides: TGTGCCTGGAGTAGCCGACAGCCGAACACTGAAGCTTTCTTT.